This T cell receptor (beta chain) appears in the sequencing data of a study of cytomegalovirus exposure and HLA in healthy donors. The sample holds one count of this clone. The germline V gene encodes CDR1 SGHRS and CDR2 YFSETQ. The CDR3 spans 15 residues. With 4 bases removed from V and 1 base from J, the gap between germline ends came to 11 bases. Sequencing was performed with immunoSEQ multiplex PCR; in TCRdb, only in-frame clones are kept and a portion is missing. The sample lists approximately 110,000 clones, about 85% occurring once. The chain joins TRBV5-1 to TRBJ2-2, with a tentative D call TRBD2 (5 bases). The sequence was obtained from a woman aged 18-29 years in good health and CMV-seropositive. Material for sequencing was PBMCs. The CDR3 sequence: CASSRDLENTGELFF. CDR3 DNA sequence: TGCGCCAGCAGCCGGGATCTAGAGAACACCGGGGAGCTGTTTTTT.